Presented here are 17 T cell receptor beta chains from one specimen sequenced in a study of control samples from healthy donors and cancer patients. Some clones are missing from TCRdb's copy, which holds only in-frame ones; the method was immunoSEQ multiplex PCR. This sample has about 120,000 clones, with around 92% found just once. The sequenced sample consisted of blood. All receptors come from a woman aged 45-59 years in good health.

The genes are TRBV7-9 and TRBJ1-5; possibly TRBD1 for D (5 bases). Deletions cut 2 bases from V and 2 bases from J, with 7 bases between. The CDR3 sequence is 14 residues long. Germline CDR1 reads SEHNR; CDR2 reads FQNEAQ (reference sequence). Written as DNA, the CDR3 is TGTGCCAGCAGCTTACAAGGGGGCAATCAGCCCCAGCATTTT. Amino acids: CASSLQGGNQPQHF.

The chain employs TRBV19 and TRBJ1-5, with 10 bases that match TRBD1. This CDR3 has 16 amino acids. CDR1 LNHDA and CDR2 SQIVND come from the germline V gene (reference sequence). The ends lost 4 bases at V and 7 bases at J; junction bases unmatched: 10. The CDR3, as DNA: TGTGCCAGTAGTACCCGGGACAGGGGTTCTGGGCAGCCCCAGCATTTT. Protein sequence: CASSTRDRGSGQPQHF.

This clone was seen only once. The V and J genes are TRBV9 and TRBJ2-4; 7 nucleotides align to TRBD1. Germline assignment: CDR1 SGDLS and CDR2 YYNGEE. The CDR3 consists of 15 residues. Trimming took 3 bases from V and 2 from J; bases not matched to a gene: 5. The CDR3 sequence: CASSASTGTKNIQYF. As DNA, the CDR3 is TGTGCCAGCAGCGCTTCGACAGGGACCAAAAACATTCAGTACTTC.

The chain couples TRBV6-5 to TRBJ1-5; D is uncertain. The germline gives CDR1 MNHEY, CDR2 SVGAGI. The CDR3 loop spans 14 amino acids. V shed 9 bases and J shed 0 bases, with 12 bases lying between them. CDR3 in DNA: TGTGCCAGTGGTATAGGTAATAGCAATCAGCCCCAGCATTTT. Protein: CASGIGNSNQPQHF.

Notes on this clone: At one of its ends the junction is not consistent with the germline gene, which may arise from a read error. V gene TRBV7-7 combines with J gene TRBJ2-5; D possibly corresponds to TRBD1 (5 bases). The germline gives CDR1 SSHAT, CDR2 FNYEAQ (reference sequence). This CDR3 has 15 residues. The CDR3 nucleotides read TGTGCTAGCAGCTTAGGGGCAGGGCTCCAAGAGACCCAGTACTTC. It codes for CASSLGAGLQETQYF.

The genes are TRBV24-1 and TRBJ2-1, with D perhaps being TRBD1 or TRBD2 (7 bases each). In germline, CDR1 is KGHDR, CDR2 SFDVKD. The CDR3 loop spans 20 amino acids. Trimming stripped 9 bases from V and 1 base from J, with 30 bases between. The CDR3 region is CATPRGPGGLGGQSYNEQFF. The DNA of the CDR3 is TGTGCCACCCCCCGGGGCCCAGGGGGTTTGGGGGGGCAATCCTACAATGAGCAGTTCTTC.

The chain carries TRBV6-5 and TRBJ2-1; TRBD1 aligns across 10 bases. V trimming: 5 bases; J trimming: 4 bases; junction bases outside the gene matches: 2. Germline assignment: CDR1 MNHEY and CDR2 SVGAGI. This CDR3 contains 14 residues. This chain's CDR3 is CASSRTGGYNEQFF. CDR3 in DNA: TGTGCCAGCAGTCGGACAGGGGGTTACAATGAGCAGTTCTTC.

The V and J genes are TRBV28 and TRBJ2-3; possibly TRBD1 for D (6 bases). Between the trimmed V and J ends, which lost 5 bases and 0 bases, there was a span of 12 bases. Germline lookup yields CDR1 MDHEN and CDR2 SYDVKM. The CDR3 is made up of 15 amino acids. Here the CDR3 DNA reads TGTGCCAGCAGTCAAGGACAGCTTAGCACAGATACGCAGTATTTT. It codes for CASSQGQLSTDTQYF.

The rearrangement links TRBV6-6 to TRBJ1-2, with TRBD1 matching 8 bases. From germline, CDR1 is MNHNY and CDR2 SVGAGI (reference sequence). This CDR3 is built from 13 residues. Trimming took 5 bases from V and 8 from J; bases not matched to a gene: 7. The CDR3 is CASSHPGGQGYTF. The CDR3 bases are TGTGCCAGCAGTCACCCAGGGGGCCAAGGCTACACCTTC.

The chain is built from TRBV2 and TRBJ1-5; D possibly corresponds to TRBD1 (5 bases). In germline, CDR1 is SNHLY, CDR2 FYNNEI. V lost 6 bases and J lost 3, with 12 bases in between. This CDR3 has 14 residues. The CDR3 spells CASRDSGPNQPQHF. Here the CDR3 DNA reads TGTGCCAGCAGAGATTCAGGGCCCAATCAGCCCCAGCATTTT.

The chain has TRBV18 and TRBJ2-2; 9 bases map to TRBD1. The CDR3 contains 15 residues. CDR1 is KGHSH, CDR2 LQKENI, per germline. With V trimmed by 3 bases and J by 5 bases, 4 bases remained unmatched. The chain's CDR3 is CASSPFDRGTGELFF. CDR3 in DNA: TGTGCCAGCTCACCTTTTGACAGGGGGACCGGGGAGCTGTTTTTT.

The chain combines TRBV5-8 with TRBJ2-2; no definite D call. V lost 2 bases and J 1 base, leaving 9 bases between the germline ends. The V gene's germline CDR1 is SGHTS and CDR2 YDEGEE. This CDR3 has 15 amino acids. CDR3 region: CASSFAIRNTGELFF. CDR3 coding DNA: TGTGCCAGCAGCTTTGCCATTAGGAACACCGGGGAGCTGTTTTTT. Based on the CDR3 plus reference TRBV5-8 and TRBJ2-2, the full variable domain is EAGVTQSPTHLIKTRGQQATLRCSPISGHTSVYWYQQALGLGLQFLLWYDEGEERNRGNFPPRFSGRQFPNYSSELNVNALELEDSALYLCASSFAIRNTGELFFGEGSRLTVL.

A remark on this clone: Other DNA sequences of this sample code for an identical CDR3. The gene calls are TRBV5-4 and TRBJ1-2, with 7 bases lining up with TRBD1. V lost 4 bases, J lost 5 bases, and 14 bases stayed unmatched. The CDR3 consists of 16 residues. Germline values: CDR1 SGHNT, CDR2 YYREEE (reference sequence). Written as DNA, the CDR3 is TGTGCCAGCAGCCTGGCCGGGTCAGGGGGGCTTTATGGCTACACCTTC. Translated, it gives CASSLAGSGGLYGYTF.

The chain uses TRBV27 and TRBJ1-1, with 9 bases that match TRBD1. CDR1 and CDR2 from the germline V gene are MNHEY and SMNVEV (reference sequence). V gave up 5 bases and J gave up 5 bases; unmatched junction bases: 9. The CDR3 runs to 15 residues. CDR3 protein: CASSPQGQGWTEAFF. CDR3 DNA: TGTGCCAGCAGTCCCCAGGGACAGGGATGGACTGAAGCTTTCTTT.

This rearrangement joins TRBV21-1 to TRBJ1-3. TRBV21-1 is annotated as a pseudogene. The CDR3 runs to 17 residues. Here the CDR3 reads CASSKGSILLSGNTIYF. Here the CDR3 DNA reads TGTGCCAGCAGCAAAGGTTCAATCTTACTGTCTGGAAACACCATATATTTT.

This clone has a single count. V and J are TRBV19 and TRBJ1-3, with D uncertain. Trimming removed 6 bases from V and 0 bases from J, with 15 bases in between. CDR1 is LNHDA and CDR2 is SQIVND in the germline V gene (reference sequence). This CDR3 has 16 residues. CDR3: CASSRFGLVSGNTIYF. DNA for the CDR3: TGTGCCAGTAGCCGATTCGGACTCGTCTCTGGAAACACCATATATTTT.

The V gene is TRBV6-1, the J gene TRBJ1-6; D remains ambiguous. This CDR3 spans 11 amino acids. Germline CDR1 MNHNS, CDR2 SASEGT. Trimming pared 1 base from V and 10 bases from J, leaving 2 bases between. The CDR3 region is CASSEVSPLHF. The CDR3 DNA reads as TGTGCCAGCAGTGAAGTATCACCCCTCCACTTT.